The 11 T cell receptor beta chains below all came from one sample that was sequenced in a study of STAT5B mutations in CD4+ large granular lymphocyte leukemia. The protocol was immunoSEQ multiplex PCR, while the TCRdb copy is restricted to in-frame clones and leaves out a portion. This sample carries some 40,000 clones, 65% to 90% of them seen once, and the ten largest clones take 1% to 1.5%. Sequencing was carried out using CD4+ T cells from blood buffy coats. These receptors all stem from a human donor in good health.

The chain links TRBV5-4 to TRBJ2-7; 11 positions match TRBD2. CDR3 length: 15 residues. CDR1 is SGHNT and CDR2 is YYREEE in the germline V gene (reference sequence). V lost 3 bases and J lost 9; bases outside the gene matches: 11. The CDR3 region is CASSSTSGGPLGQYF. Here the CDR3 DNA reads TGTGCCAGCAGCTCTACTAGCGGGGGCCCCCTGGGGCAGTACTTC. The full variable domain, its missing parts supplied by reference TRBV5-4 and TRBJ2-7, is ETGVTQSPTHLIKTRGQQVTLRCSSQSGHNTVSWYQQALGQGPQFIFQYYREEENGRGNFPPRFSGLQFPNYSSELNVNALELDDSALYLCASSSTSGGPLGQYFGPGTRLTVT.

This chain connects TRBV5-4 to TRBJ2-2, with 8 bases fitting TRBD2. Germline V lookup: CDR1 SGHNT, CDR2 YYREEE (reference sequence). The CDR3 length is 17 residues. V lost 4 bases, J lost 4 bases, and 12 bases stayed unmatched. The CDR3 DNA is TGTGCCAGCAGCCCCCGGGGGGGCGTCGACGCCACCGGGGAGCTGTTTTTT. Encoded protein: CASSPRGGVDATGELFF. Supplemented by reference TRBV5-4 and TRBJ2-2, the full variable domain reads ETGVTQSPTHLIKTRGQQVTLRCSSQSGHNTVSWYQQALGQGPQFIFQYYREEENGRGNFPPRFSGLQFPNYSSELNVNALELDDSALYLCASSPRGGVDATGELFFGEGSRLTVL.

In this sample, this clone turned up once. This chain's CDR3 is CASSFLSLNYGYTF. CDR3 DNA sequence: TGTGCCAGCAGTTTTCTAAGTCTCAACTATGGCTACACCTTC. The chain carries TRBV28 and TRBJ1-2; D remains ambiguous. The CDR3 consists of 14 residues. The germline CDR1 and CDR2 sequences are MDHEN and SYDVKM. V lost 3 bases to trimming and J lost 2 bases, with 10 bases between them.

The table lists this clone with a few counts. The CDR3 region has the DNA TGTGCCAGCAGTGAAGCAGTGGGTTCGATACAAGAGACCCAGTACTTC. Translation: CASSEAVGSIQETQYF. This chain links TRBV6-1 with TRBJ2-5; D is unresolved. Trimming stripped 0 bases from V and 2 bases from J, with 13 bases between. The CDR3 totals 16 residues. In germline, CDR1 is MNHNS, CDR2 SASEGT.

This clone was recorded once. This rearrangement joins TRBV12-5 to TRBJ2-6, with D tentatively TRBD1 (7 bases). Germline CDR1 reads LGHNT; CDR2 reads FRNRAP. The CDR3 consists of 17 residues. Between the trimmed V and J ends, which lost 4 bases and 0 bases, there was a span of 13 bases. The DNA for the CDR3 is TGTGCTAGTGGTTCTCCCAGGGGGGACTCTGGGGCCAACGTCCTGACTTTC. Its protein is CASGSPRGDSGANVLTF.

This chain links TRBV6-5 with TRBJ1-1; 7 bases fit TRBD1. The length of the CDR3 is 15 residues. Germline V gene sequence: CDR1 MNHEY, CDR2 SVGAGI. J was trimmed by 1 base and V by 4 bases; bases with no gene match: 6. CDR3 loop: CASSSEGASNTEAFF. CDR3 in DNA: TGTGCCAGCAGTTCCGAGGGGGCATCGAACACTGAAGCTTTCTTT.

V usage is TRBV19 and J usage is TRBJ2-7, with D possibly TRBD1 on 6 matching bases. V lost 3 bases and J 2 bases, leaving 17 bases between the germline ends. Germline V gene sequence: CDR1 LNHDA, CDR2 SQIVND (reference sequence). The CDR3 sequence is 16 residues long. CDR3 sequence (DNA): TGTGCCAGTAGTATGGTGGGGGCCACCCGCCCCTACGAGCAGTACTTC. This encodes CASSMVGATRPYEQYF.

V usage is TRBV28 and J usage is TRBJ2-1; maybe TRBD2 (5 bases). Germline CDR1 MDHEN, CDR2 SYDVKM. Trimming left V 8 bases short and J 4 bases short, with 6 bases between. The CDR3 covers 11 residues. The CDR3 region has the DNA TGTGCCAGCGGACTTTACAATGAGCAGTTCTTC. It specifies CASGLYNEQFF.

The chain has TRBV7-9 and TRBJ2-7; D call uncertain. CDR3 size: 15 residues. Germline V gives CDR1 SEHNR, CDR2 FQNEAQ (reference sequence). V shed 4 bases and J shed 0 bases, with 13 bases lying between them. The CDR3 coding sequence is TGTGCCAGCAGCTCTCCCGGACGGAGCTCCTACGAGCAGTACTTC. The encoded protein is CASSSPGRSSYEQYF.

This chain uses TRBV18 with TRBJ2-1; D possibly corresponds to TRBD1 (6 bases). The V end was cut by 3 bases, the J end by 2 bases, with 11 bases between. Germline CDR1 and CDR2: KGHSH and LQKENI. The CDR3 length is 15 residues. The CDR3 is CASSPEQGAYNEQFF. The CDR3 DNA reads as TGTGCCAGCTCACCCGAACAGGGTGCCTACAATGAGCAGTTCTTC.

The V gene is TRBV9, the J gene TRBJ2-1; 11 nucleotides line up with TRBD1. Germline CDR1 and CDR2: SGDLS and YYNGEE. V shed 4 bases, J shed 3 bases, and the junction held 6 bases outside the gene matches. This CDR3 has 16 residues. The CDR3 DNA reads as TGTGCCAGCAGCTCACTGGGGACAGGGGGCTACAATGAGCAGTTCTTC. It codes for CASSSLGTGGYNEQFF.